Detailed here is one TCR beta chain. Its antigen is not known. This sample is part of a study of T cells expressing NK-cell markers. At the level of the study: One of the eight sequenced donors was seronegative, whereas the other seven were HCMV-seropositive. Findings and limits, study-wide: The HCMV specificity of the expanded NKG2C+ T cell clones stayed unresolved.

No DNA is given; TCRdb re-called the 5' RACE reads and lists each CDR3 protein once. The table gives about 260,000 distinct CDR3 sequences; the top ten clones make up about 4.2% of it. Material: blood T cells: a sorted CD56 or NKG2C T cell subset, CD4+ or CD8+ T cells, or bulk PBMC T cells (not recorded which). This sequence was found in a woman between 18 and 70 years old in good health.

CDR3 residues: CSVDKGGTQETQYF. V gene TRBV29-1 combines with J gene TRBJ2-5; TCRdb selects TRBD1, and the lack of DNA leaves this call unchecked. Germline CDR1 and CDR2: SQVTM and ANQGSEA. The CDR3 sequence is 14 residues long.